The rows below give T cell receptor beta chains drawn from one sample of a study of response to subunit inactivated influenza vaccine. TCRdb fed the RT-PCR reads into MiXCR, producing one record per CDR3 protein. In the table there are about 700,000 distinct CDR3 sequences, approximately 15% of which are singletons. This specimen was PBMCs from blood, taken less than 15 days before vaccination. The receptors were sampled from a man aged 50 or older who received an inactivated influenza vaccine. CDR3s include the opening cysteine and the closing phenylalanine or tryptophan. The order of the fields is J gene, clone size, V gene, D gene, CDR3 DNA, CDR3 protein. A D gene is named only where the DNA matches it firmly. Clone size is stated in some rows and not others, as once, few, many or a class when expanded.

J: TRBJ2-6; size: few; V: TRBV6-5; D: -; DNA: TGTGCCAGCAGTTACTCGGGGGGAAGACCCAGCTCTGGGGCCAACGTCCTGACTTTC; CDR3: CASSYSGGRPSSGANVLTF
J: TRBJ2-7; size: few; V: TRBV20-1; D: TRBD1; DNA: TGCAGTGCGCGACCAGGGGGCTCTCCCTACGAGCAGTACTTC; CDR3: CSARPGGSPYEQYF
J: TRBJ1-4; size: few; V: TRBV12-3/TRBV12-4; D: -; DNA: TGTGCCAGCAGTTTAGGCCCAGGGACTGAAAAACTGTTTTTT; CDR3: CASSLGPGTEKLFF
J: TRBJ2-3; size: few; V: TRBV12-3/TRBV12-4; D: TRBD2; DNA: TGTGCCAGCAGTTTATCTAGCGGGTACTCCACAGATACGCAGTATTTT; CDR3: CASSLSSGYSTDTQYF
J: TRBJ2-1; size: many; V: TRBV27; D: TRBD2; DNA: TGTGCCAGCAGTTTTTCTCTAGCGGGGTACAATGAGCAGTTCTTC; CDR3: CASSFSLAGYNEQFF
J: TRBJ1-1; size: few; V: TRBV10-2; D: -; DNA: TGCGCCAGCAGTGACCGGTTGGGAAGTCGGGAGAACACTGAAGCTTTCTTT; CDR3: CASSDRLGSRENTEAFF
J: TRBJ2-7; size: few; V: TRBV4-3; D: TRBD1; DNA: TGCGCCAGCAGCCATGATAGGGACAGAGCCTACGAGCAGTACTTC; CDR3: CASSHDRDRAYEQYF
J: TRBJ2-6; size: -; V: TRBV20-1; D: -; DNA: TGCAGTGCTAGTGGTGTCTTCTCTGGGGCCAACGTCCTGACTTTC; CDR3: CSASGVFSGANVLTF
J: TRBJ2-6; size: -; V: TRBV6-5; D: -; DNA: TGTGCCAGCAGTTACACCTTTAGTTTGGGGGCCAACGTCCTGACTTTC; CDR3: CASSYTFSLGANVLTF
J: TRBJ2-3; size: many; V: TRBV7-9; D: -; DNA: TGTGCCAGCAGCTTATCATTCGGAGGGCCTGATACGCAGTATTTT; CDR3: CASSLSFGGPDTQYF
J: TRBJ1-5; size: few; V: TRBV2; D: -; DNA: TGTGCCAGCACCCCCGGTCAAGGGGCTCAGCCCCAGCATTTT; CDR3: CASTPGQGAQPQHF
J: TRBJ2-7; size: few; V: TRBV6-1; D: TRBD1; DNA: TGTGCCAGCAGTGAAGGGGGGACAGGGGGGTACTTC; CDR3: CASSEGGTGGYF
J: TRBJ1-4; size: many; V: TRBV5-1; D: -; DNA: TGTGCCAGCAGTTTTCGGTCGACTAATGAAAAACTGTTTTTT; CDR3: CASSFRSTNEKLFF
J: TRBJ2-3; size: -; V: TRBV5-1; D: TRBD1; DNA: TGCGCCAGCAGCTCCGGGACAGGGGGCCAGGATACGCAGTATTTT; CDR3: CASSSGTGGQDTQYF
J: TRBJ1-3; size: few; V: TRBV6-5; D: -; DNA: TGTGCCAGCAGTTACTCGGGGGGGGGCGCGGACACCATATATTTT; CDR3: CASSYSGGGADTIYF
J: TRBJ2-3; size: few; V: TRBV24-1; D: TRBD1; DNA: TGTGCCACCAGTGATTCATGGACAGGGGTGGCAGATACGCAGTATTTT; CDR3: CATSDSWTGVADTQYF
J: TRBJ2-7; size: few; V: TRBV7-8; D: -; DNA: TGTGCCAGCAGCTTCACAGGAGCCCCAACTACGAGCGGACAGTACTTC; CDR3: CASSFTGAPTTSGQYF
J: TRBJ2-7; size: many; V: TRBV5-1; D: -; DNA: TGCGCCAGCAGCTCTCTTGGGACACCTTACGAGCAGTACTTC; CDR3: CASSSLGTPYEQYF
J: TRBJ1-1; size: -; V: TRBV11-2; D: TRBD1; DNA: TGTGCCAGCAGCTTAAAGACAGGGTTTACTGAAGCTTTCTTT; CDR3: CASSLKTGFTEAFF
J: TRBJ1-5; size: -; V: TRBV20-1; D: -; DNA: TGCAGTGCTATTCGAATAACTGACGGGGGAAATCAGCCCCAGCATTTT; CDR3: CSAIRITDGGNQPQHF
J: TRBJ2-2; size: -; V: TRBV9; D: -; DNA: TGTGCCAGCAGCCCCACAGGACTCCACACCGGGGAGCTGTTTTTT; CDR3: CASSPTGLHTGELFF
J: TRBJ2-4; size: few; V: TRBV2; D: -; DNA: TGTGCCAGCAGTGACCCGGGACAAGCCAAAAGTGAAATTCAGTACTTC; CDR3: CASSDPGQAKSEIQYF
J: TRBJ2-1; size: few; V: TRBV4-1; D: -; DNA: TGCGCCAGCAGCCAAGGATGGGGGGTCCGGAATGAGCAGTTCTTC; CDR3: CASSQGWGVRNEQFF
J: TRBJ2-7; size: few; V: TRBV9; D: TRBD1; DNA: TGTGCCAGCAGCGCAGTCGGGACAGGGGTTACCTTC; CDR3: CASSAVGTGVTF
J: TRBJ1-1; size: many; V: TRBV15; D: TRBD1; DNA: TGTGCCACCAGCAGCGTGAACAGGGGAAAAGCTTTCTTT; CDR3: CATSSVNRGKAFF
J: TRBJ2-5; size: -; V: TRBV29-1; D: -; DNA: TGCAGCGTTGAGGTCAGGGCGGAGACCCAGTACTTC; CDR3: CSVEVRAETQYF
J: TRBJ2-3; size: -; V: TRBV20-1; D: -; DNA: TGCAGTGCTAGAGCTACTAGCACCCCCACAGATACGCAGTATTTT; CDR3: CSARATSTPTDTQYF
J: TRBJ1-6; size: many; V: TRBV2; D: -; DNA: TGTGCCAGCTGTCGCTGGTCCTATAATTCACCCCTCCACTTT; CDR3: CASCRWSYNSPLHF
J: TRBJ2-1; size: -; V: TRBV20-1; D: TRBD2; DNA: TGCAGTGCTAGGGAGAATAGCGGGAGGGCCCTCTACAATGAGCAGTTCTTC; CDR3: CSARENSGRALYNEQFF
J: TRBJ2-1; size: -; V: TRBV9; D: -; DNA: TGTGCCAGCAGCGTAGCAGGACAGCCCTACAATGAGCAGTTCTTC; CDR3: CASSVAGQPYNEQFF
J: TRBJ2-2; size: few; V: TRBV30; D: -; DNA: TGTGCCTGGATACCTAACCGTAACACCGGGGAGCTGTTTTTT; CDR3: CAWIPNRNTGELFF
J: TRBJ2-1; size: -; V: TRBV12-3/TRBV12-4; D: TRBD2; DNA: TGTGCCAGCAGTTTGCTAGCGGGAGTCGATGAGCAGTTCTTC; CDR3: CASSLLAGVDEQFF
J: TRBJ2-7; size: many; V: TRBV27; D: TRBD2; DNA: TGTGCCAGCAGTTTAGAGCGGGAGCGTCCCTACGAGCAGTACTTC; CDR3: CASSLERERPYEQYF
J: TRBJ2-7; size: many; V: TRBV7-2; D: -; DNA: TGTGCCAGCAGCTTAACAGGGCACGAGCAGTACTTC; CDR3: CASSLTGHEQYF
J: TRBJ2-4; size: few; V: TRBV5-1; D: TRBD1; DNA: TGCGCCAGCAGCTCAAGGACAGGGATTGGGGCCAAAAACATTCAGTACTTC; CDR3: CASSSRTGIGAKNIQYF
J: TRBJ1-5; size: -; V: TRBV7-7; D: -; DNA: TGTACCAGCAGCTCTAGGGTAGGGCAGCCCCAGCATTTT; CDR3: CTSSSRVGQPQHF
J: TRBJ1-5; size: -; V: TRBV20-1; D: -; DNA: TGCAGTGCGAGTGGGAGGCTGAATCAGCCCCAGCATTTT; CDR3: CSASGRLNQPQHF
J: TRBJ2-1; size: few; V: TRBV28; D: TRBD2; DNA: TGTGCCAGCAGTCCGGGACTAGCGGGAGGGCCAGCTGTCAATGAGCAGTTCTTC; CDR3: CASSPGLAGGPAVNEQFF
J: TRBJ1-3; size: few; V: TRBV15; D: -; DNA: TGTGCCACCAGCAGAGATATAGGCTCTGGAAACACCATATATTTT; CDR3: CATSRDIGSGNTIYF
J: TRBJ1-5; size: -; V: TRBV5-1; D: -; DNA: TGCGCCACCAACCCCGGGGGACAAAATCAGCCCCAGCATTTT; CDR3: CATNPGGQNQPQHF
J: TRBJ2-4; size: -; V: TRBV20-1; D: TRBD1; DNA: TGCAGTGCTAGAGTTACAGGGGCACCCATTCAGTACTTC; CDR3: CSARVTGAPIQYF
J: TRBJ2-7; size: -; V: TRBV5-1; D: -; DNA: TGCGCCAGCAGCTTCGGACAGTACTCCTACGAGCAGTACTTC; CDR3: CASSFGQYSYEQYF
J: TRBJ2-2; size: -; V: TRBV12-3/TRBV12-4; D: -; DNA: TGTGCCAGCAGTTTAATGGGGGTCACCGGGGAGCTGTTTTTT; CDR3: CASSLMGVTGELFF
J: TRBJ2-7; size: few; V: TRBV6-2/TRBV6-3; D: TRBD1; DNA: TGTGCCAGCAGTTACGCGGGACAGGCCCACGAGCAGTACTTC; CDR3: CASSYAGQAHEQYF
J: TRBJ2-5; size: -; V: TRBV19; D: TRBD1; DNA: TGTGCCAGTAGTACCACCGGAACAGGGGGCTTGGAGACCCAGTACTTC; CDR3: CASSTTGTGGLETQYF
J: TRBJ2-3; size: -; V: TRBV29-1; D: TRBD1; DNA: TGCAGCGCTCTCCTGGACAGGGCAGATACGCAGTATTTT; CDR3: CSALLDRADTQYF
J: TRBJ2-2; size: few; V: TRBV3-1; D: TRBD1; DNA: TGTGCCAGCAGCGATGGGACAGGGGGCCTCGGGGAGCTGTTTTTT; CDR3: CASSDGTGGLGELFF
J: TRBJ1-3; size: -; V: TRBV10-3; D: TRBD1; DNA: TGTGCCATCAGTTGGACAGGGGGCCGCCGGATGGCTGGAAACACCATATATTTT; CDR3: CAISWTGGRRMAGNTIYF
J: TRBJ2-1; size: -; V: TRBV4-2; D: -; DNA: TGTGCCAGCAGCGGCCGGGAGTCCTACAATGAGCAGTTCTTC; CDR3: CASSGRESYNEQFF
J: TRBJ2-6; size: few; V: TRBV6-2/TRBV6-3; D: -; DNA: TGTGCCAGCAGTTGGGGCGGAGCTGGGGCCAACGTCCTGACTTTC; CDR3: CASSWGGAGANVLTF
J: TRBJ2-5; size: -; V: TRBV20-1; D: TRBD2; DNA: TGCAGTGTCTTGACTAGCGGGAGGGCCTGGGAGACCCAGTACTTC; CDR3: CSVLTSGRAWETQYF
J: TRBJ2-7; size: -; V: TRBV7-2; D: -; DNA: TGTGCCAGCAGCTTAGGGGGGACATTCAACGAGCAGTACTTC; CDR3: CASSLGGTFNEQYF